These T cell receptor beta chains were read from a single sample in a study of T cells after yellow fever vaccination. One entry per CDR3 protein, called by TCRdb with MiXCR from the 5' RACE reads. Of some 120,000 distinct CDR3 sequences detected, 7.4% appear once; the ten largest clones hold around 2.7%. The material sequenced was CD4+ T cells sorted from PBMCs, taken 10 days after the first yellow fever vaccination. These receptors originate from a man in his late teens or twenties who received the YFV17D yellow fever vaccine. CDR3s include the opening cysteine and the closing phenylalanine or tryptophan. Each record gives: CDR3 DNA, CDR3 protein, V gene, J gene, clone size, D gene, CDR3 length. D genes are given only for firm matches. Where a row states a size, it is once, few, many or the class of an expanded clone; other rows omit it.

TGTGCTAGTGGATCCGGACAGGGAGGGTCCTACGAGCAGTACTTC	CASGSGQGGSYEQYF	TRBV12-5	TRBJ2-7	many	NA	15
TGCGCCAGCAGCTTGGAGGGGGCCAATGAGCAGTTCTTC	CASSLEGANEQFF	TRBV5-1	TRBJ2-1	few	TRBD1	13
TGCAGTGCCAGCGGACTAGCGGGGGGGCAGGCAGATACGCAGTATTTT	CSASGLAGGQADTQYF	TRBV20-1	TRBJ2-3	many	TRBD2	16
TGTGCCATCTCAAGGGGGACAGGGGGCGGGAATGAGCAGTTCTTC	CAISRGTGGGNEQFF	TRBV6-6	TRBJ2-1	many	TRBD1	15
TGCAGTGCTATAAGCTCCGGGGGGGCCTATCCCAATGAGCAGTTCTTC	CSAISSGGAYPNEQFF	TRBV20-1	TRBJ2-1	many	TRBD2	16
TGTGCCACCATCCACCGGACAGGAGGGCATCAGCCCCAGCATTTT	CATIHRTGGHQPQHF	TRBV24-1	TRBJ1-5	many	TRBD1	15
TGTGCCACCAGTGATTTGGGGACAGGGGGGAATGAGCAGTTCTTC	CATSDLGTGGNEQFF	TRBV24-1	TRBJ2-1	few	TRBD1	15
TGTGCCAGCAGTTTTCTTAGGTACACTGAAGCTTTCTTT	CASSFLRYTEAFF	TRBV12-3/TRBV12-4	TRBJ1-1	many	NA	13
TGTGCCAGCAGCTTAGGTGGACTAGCCCAATACAATGAGCAGTTCTTC	CASSLGGLAQYNEQFF	TRBV7-9	TRBJ2-1	many	TRBD2	16
TGTGCCAGCAGCACTAGGATGAGCTCCTATAATTCACCCCTCCACTTT	CASSTRMSSYNSPLHF	TRBV7-2	TRBJ1-6	few	NA	16
TGCGCCAGCAGCCAAGTTCTAGCGGGGGGGCGGACAGATACGCAGTATTTT	CASSQVLAGGRTDTQYF	TRBV4-3	TRBJ2-3	many	TRBD2	17
TGTGCCAGCAGCGGAGGGGCCTACAATGAGCAGTTCTTC	CASSGGAYNEQFF	TRBV7-2	TRBJ2-1	NA	NA	13
TGTGCCAGCACCGCAGGGCAGGTTGACGAGCAGTACTTC	CASTAGQVDEQYF	TRBV12-3/TRBV12-4	TRBJ2-7	NA	NA	13
TGTGCCAGCAGCCAAGGAGGATACTGGTCCCCCGGGGAGCTGTTTTTT	CASSQGGYWSPGELFF	TRBV14	TRBJ2-2	NA	NA	16
TGTGCCAGCACCGTAACAGGGGTAGGGGACCAAGAGACCCAGTACTTC	CASTVTGVGDQETQYF	TRBV5-4	TRBJ2-5	NA	TRBD1	16
TGCGCCAGCAGCTTAAGCGGGGAGACGCAAGAGACCCAGTACTTC	CASSLSGETQETQYF	TRBV5-1	TRBJ2-5	many	TRBD2	15
TGTGCCAGCAGTTACGTCCCCCGGGCCAATCAGCCCCAGCATTTT	CASSYVPRANQPQHF	TRBV6-2/TRBV6-3	TRBJ1-5	many	NA	15
TGCAGTGCTATTATTTTTGGGTCTAACTATGGCTACACCTTC	CSAIIFGSNYGYTF	TRBV20-1	TRBJ1-2	many	NA	14
TGCAGCGTGACGATGATAGGTTGGGGGATGAACACTGAAGCTTTCTTT	CSVTMIGWGMNTEAFF	TRBV29-1	TRBJ1-1	few	NA	16
TGTGCCAGCAGTTACTCGGCGGGACGAGAGACCCAGTACTTC	CASSYSAGRETQYF	TRBV6-5	TRBJ2-5	many	NA	14
TGCGCCAGCAGCCTCAACCCCGACAGGGCCACTGAAGCTTTCTTT	CASSLNPDRATEAFF	TRBV4-3	TRBJ1-1	many	TRBD1	15
TGTGCCAGCAGCTTGAGCCGCACTGAGCAGTTCTTC	CASSLSRTEQFF	TRBV7-2	TRBJ2-1	NA	NA	12
TGTGCCAGCAGGCAAGGCCGGGACAGTGGGAAGACCCAGTACTTC	CASRQGRDSGKTQYF	TRBV7-8	TRBJ2-5	few	TRBD1	15
TGTGCCTGGACCGTACAGGGCAATCAGCCCCAGCATTTT	CAWTVQGNQPQHF	TRBV30	TRBJ1-5	once	NA	13
TGTGCCAGCAGCTCCGGACTAGCTCCGGAGACCCAGTACTTC	CASSSGLAPETQYF	TRBV7-2	TRBJ2-5	NA	TRBD2	14
TGCAGCGTTGAGAGGGACACTGACTCTGGGGCCAACGTCCTGACTTTC	CSVERDTDSGANVLTF	TRBV29-1	TRBJ2-6	many	NA	16
TGTGCCAGCAGCTTCCGGGCTTATGGCTACACCTTC	CASSFRAYGYTF	TRBV7-9	TRBJ1-2	many	NA	12
TGTGCCAGCAGCTTAAGGGCGGAGACTTACAATGAGCAGTTCTTC	CASSLRAETYNEQFF	TRBV7-8	TRBJ2-1	many	NA	15
TGTGCCAGCAGCGCCGTGGGGACTGAAGCTTTCTTT	CASSAVGTEAFF	TRBV9	TRBJ1-1	many	NA	12
TGTGCCAGCAGCTTGGAGGGAGATACGCAGTATTTT	CASSLEGDTQYF	TRBV5-5	TRBJ2-3	many	NA	12
TGTGCCTCGGGGGGCAGGGGTATAAGACAGCCCCAGCATTTT	CASGGRGIRQPQHF	TRBV27	TRBJ1-5	many	NA	14
TGTGCCAGCAGTGAGAGGGGGGACACTGAAGCTTTCTTT	CASSERGDTEAFF	TRBV6-1	TRBJ1-1	many	NA	13
TGTGCCAGCAGTTTATCCCTGGGTGGGGCTTTCTTT	CASSLSLGGAFF	TRBV28	TRBJ1-1	few	NA	12
TGTGCCAGCTCACCCGTGGGACATTCTGGCTACACCTTC	CASSPVGHSGYTF	TRBV18	TRBJ1-2	NA	NA	13
TGTGCCAGCAGTTTTTCGTACAGGGGGCGATCCTACAATGAGCAGTTCTTC	CASSFSYRGRSYNEQFF	TRBV27	TRBJ2-1	many	TRBD1	17
TGTGCCACCAGTGAGGGCTCTAATGAAAAACTGTTTTTT	CATSEGSNEKLFF	TRBV24-1	TRBJ1-4	few	NA	13
TGTGCCAGCAGTTACGGGTCCTCAGGGGTTGGAAGTTGGGGCTACACCTTC	CASSYGSSGVGSWGYTF	TRBV6-5	TRBJ1-2	many	NA	17
TGCGCCAGCAGCCAAGATTTCAGGGGGACCTACAATGAGCAGTTCTTC	CASSQDFRGTYNEQFF	TRBV4-3	TRBJ2-1	many	TRBD1	16
TGTGCCAGCAGTGGACCGGGACAGGCTAATTCACCCCTCCACTTT	CASSGPGQANSPLHF	TRBV6-1	TRBJ1-6	many	TRBD1	15
TGTGCCAGCAGCCAAGGGGGAACCGTGGGAGGGGGGAACCTTGATACGCAGTATTTT	CASSQGGTVGGGNLDTQYF	TRBV4-2	TRBJ2-3	many	NA	19
TGTGCCAGCAGCTTAGGAGGAGGGGTTGGTTTGGATACGCAGTATTTT	CASSLGGGVGLDTQYF	TRBV7-2	TRBJ2-3	many	NA	16
TGTGCCAGCAGCTTATTTCAGCGGGGCGAGCAGTTCTTC	CASSLFQRGEQFF	TRBV7-2	TRBJ2-1	many	TRBD2	13
TGTGCCACCAACAACCCGTCGGCAGGCAATCAGCCCCAGCATTTT	CATNNPSAGNQPQHF	TRBV15	TRBJ1-5	many	NA	15
TGTGCCAGCAGCCTAGCGGGGACACCCAATCAGCCCCAGCATTTT	CASSLAGTPNQPQHF	TRBV6-1	TRBJ1-5	many	NA	15
TGTGCCAGCAGTGAGCTAGCGGGGGTAGATACGCAGTATTTT	CASSELAGVDTQYF	TRBV12-3/TRBV12-4	TRBJ2-3	many	TRBD2	14
TGTGCCAGCAGCGGGGGGGGAGGAAACACTGAAGCTTTCTTT	CASSGGGGNTEAFF	TRBV7-3	TRBJ1-1	NA	NA	14
TGTGCCAGCAGGTTAGCTAGCGCCACAGATACGCAGTATTTT	CASRLASATDTQYF	TRBV12-3/TRBV12-4	TRBJ2-3	many	NA	14
TGTGCCAGCAGCGTAGCCTCACAGTCAGATACGCAGTATTTT	CASSVASQSDTQYF	TRBV9	TRBJ2-3	NA	NA	14
TGTGCCAGCAGCCAAGACACCATAGGGGGAACCTACAATGAGCAGTTCTTC	CASSQDTIGGTYNEQFF	TRBV3-1	TRBJ2-1	many	NA	17
TGCGCCAGCAGCTTGGTTGCGGGAGCGCAAGGCTACACCTTC	CASSLVAGAQGYTF	TRBV5-1	TRBJ1-2	many	NA	14
TGTGCCAGCAGCCCACACTGTGCTGGTTCCAACTATGGCTACACCTTC	CASSPHCAGSNYGYTF	TRBV7-2	TRBJ1-2	NA	NA	16
TGCAGTGCCCTCAGGACTAGCGGGGGGAATGAGCAGTTCTTC	CSALRTSGGNEQFF	TRBV20-1	TRBJ2-1	many	TRBD2	14
TGTGCCAGCAGCTTGAACGGGGCTCAAGAGACCCAGTACTTC	CASSLNGAQETQYF	TRBV11-2	TRBJ2-5	many	NA	14
TGTGCCAGCTCACCATTCGCGGGGGAGGACACAGATACGCAGTATTTT	CASSPFAGEDTDTQYF	TRBV18	TRBJ2-3	many	TRBD2	16
TGTGCCAGCAGTACCCAGGGGACCAACAGCAATCAGCCCCAGCATTTT	CASSTQGTNSNQPQHF	TRBV12-3/TRBV12-4	TRBJ1-5	many	NA	16